The 2 T cell receptor beta chains below come from one sample, sequenced in a study of blood T cell repertoires in COVID-19. Sequencing used immunoSEQ multiplex PCR; TCRdb keeps in-frame clones, though not all of them. Among 310,000 or so clones listed, roughly 90% were seen once. Sample: peripheral blood. These receptor sequences come from a woman aged 45-59 years who had recovered from COVID-19.

The V call is TRBV4-3, the J call TRBJ2-7; 7 bases fit TRBD1. The ends lost 1 base at V and 2 bases at J; junction bases unmatched: 2. Germline CDR1 and CDR2: LGHNA and YSLEER. CDR3 length: 14 residues. CDR3 in amino acids: CASSQGTGPYEQYF. Here the CDR3 DNA reads TGCGCCAGCAGCCAAGGGACAGGTCCCTACGAGCAGTACTTC.

The V gene is TRBV5-6, the J gene TRBJ1-1, with D maybe TRBD1 (5 bases). From germline, CDR1 is SGHDT and CDR2 YYEEEE. Trimming took 5 bases from V and 6 from J, leaving 14 bases between them. The CDR3 is 13 residues long. The CDR3 region is CASSPGWSPEAFF. CDR3 nucleotide sequence: TGTGCCAGCAGTCCAGGGTGGTCACCTGAAGCTTTCTTT.